Included here is one TCR beta chain sequence, with context. This clone was observed once. The antigen this receptor binds is unknown. There are no base qualities to consult, and no much larger clone falls within one base. The CDR3 sequence holds 14 residues, the cysteine and phenylalanine included. Of the read, only the CDR3 DNA is kept; its 42 bases are in frame from base 1. CDR1 is given as SGHTA and CDR2 as FQGNSA, both from the germline V gene. From V the trimming removes 6 bases and from J it removes 1 base, while the gene matches leave 3 bases of the junction unaccounted for. To prepare the library, the immunoSEQ multiplex PCR assay was applied. Genomic DNA extraction, TRB sequencing and normalization were carried out by Adaptive Biotechnologies (Seattle, WA). The authors processed their data as follows. Clonality was computed as one minus Shannon entropy of productive TRB sequences normalized by log2 of unique productive sequences. KLL-specific clonotypes in tumors were found by matching TCRbeta CDR3 amino acid sequences to the sequences from the tetramer-sorted sample of each patient. TCRdb stores this immuneACCESS table with in-frame sequences only. Part of the clones is absent; in the studies checked, under half of the shortfall reflects unresolved V genes, and no reason is known for the rest. The V and J calls and clone size were taken over from that table, and D and trimming were inferred from the DNA. The sample records 25,000 or so clones, around nine tenths of which are singletons. More than 2.5% of the sample is taken by the ten largest.

The record originates from a study of tumor-infiltrating T cells and Merkel cell polyomavirus (dated by TCRdb to the late 2010s). As for the study more broadly: CD8+ T cells specific for the Merkel cell polyomavirus KLL epitope were examined in Merkel cell carcinoma patients. Patients presented at varying disease stages and were followed for a median of approximately three years, with a range of 1. Varied, non-standardized therapies, including chemotherapy, radiation and immunotherapies, were received by the patients. TRB sequencing covered KLL-tetramer-sorted cells from blood or tumor-infiltrating lymphocytes in approximately 14 samples, plus 12 matched whole-tumor samples. Most whole-tumor samples were 25-micron curls cut from formalin-fixed, paraffin-embedded tissue blocks. Of all the tumor samples in the study, one was a frozen nodal tumor digest and another was a flash-frozen core biopsy of a metastasis.

By immunohistochemistry, the tumors of all patients showed robust positive staining for Merkel cell polyomavirus Large T antigen. Eleven to twelve Merkel cell carcinoma patients with robust KLL-tetramer+ populations, above 0.04% of CD8+ T cells, in blood and/or cultured TIL were included. Every patient was Caucasian, and patient ages had a median of approximately 60 years and ranged from about 50 to 77 years. Lymph node tumors were analyzed for patients with unknown primaries who presented with nodal disease, or when there was not enough primary tissue. On the study overall, not on this receptor specifically: A significant MCC-specific survival advantage (P = 0.0051) was associated with tumors having more unique KLL-specific clonotypes (5-108 vs 0-3). A higher intratumoral fraction of KLL-specific T cells (roughly 1.9-18% versus about 0-0.14%) was associated with significantly improved MCC-specific survival. Because only a single viral epitope was studied, T cells directed against other Merkel cell polyomavirus epitopes were not captured. One limitation of the study is the small sample size (n of about 12 patients). KLL-specific TRB repertoires were diverse and largely private, with only one public clonotype among around 370 unique sequences, shared by two patients.

The sample comprised lymph node tissue. This TCR was recovered from a man aged 50 to 59 with Merkel cell carcinoma. This receptor chain uses TRBV7-2 and TRBJ2-7, with 10 bases in between that match TRBD2. The CDR3 reads CASRWTSGSYEQYF. The nucleotide sequence reads as follows: TGTGCCAGCAGGTGGACTAGCGGTTCCTACGAGCAGTACTTC.